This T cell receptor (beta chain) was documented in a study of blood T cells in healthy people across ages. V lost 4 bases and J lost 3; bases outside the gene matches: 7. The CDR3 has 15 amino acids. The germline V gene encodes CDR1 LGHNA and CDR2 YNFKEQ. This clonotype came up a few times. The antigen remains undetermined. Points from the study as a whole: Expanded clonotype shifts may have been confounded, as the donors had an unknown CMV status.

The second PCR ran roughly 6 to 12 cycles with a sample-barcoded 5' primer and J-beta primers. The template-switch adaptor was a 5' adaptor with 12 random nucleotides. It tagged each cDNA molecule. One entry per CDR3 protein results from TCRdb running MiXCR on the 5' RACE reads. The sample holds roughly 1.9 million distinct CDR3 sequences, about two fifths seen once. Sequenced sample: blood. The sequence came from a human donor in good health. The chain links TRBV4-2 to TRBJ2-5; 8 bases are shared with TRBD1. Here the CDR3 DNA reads TGTGCCAGCAGCCGAGACGGACAGGGCAAAGAGACCCAGTACTTC. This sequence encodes CASSRDGQGKETQYF.